The 4 T cell receptor beta chains in this list originate from one sample, sequenced in a study of cytomegalovirus exposure and HLA in healthy donors. In the PCR, 60 Vbeta and 13 Jbeta primers were used. Clones were read by immunoSEQ multiplex PCR, and TCRdb kept only the in-frame ones, dropping some. Among around 120,000 clones listed, about 73% were seen once. Sequenced: PBMCs. The receptors stem from a woman in her 30s in good health and CMV-seropositive.

The chain employs TRBV28 and TRBJ1-4; TRBD1 might be the D (5 bases). Germline V gene sequence: CDR1 MDHEN, CDR2 SYDVKM. This CDR3 contains 14 residues. The V and J ends lost 5 bases and 8 bases respectively, with 15 bases between them. Here the CDR3 DNA reads TGTGCCAGCAGTCCCTCCGGGCAGGGAGAAAAACTGTTTTTT. Translating it yields CASSPSGQGEKLFF.

The rearrangement uses TRBV4-3 and TRBJ1-5; no reliable D call. Germline V gene data show CDR1 as LGHNA and CDR2 as YSLEER. This CDR3 has 13 residues. The V gene lost 0 bases and the J gene lost 6 bases, with 6 bases spanning the gap. CDR3 bases: TGCGCCAGCAGCCAAGACCGGTTTCAGCCCCAGCATTTT. This gives the protein CASSQDRFQPQHF.

The chain joins TRBV15 to TRBJ1-5, with a weak D call TRBD1 (6 bases). Trimming pared 5 bases from V and 1 base from J, leaving 12 bases between. This CDR3 is 15 amino acids long. CDR1 and CDR2 from the germline V gene are LNHNV and YYDKDF (reference sequence). The CDR3 sequence: CATSRKTGSNQPQHF. CDR3 sequence (DNA): TGTGCCACCAGCCGCAAGACAGGAAGCAATCAGCCCCAGCATTTT. The variable domain in full, with the rest retrieved from reference TRBV15 and TRBJ1-5, is DAMVIQNPRYQVTQFGKPVTLSCSQTLNHNVMYWYQQKSSQAPKLLFHYYDKDFNNEADTPDNFQSRRPNTSFCFLDIRSPGLGDTAMYLCATSRKTGSNQPQHFGDGTRLSIL.

V is TRBV6-5 and J is TRBJ1-4; 8 bases match TRBD1. CDR3 size: 14 residues. CDR1 MNHEY and CDR2 SVGAGI come from the germline V gene. With 6 bases clipped from V and 10 bases from J, the junction kept 10 bases outside the gene matches. The CDR3 reads CASRPGDRGRKLFF. The CDR3 region has the DNA TGTGCCAGCAGGCCCGGCGACAGGGGTAGAAAACTGTTTTTT.